Shown below are 32 T cell receptor beta chains from a single sample sequenced in a study of identical twins. One entry per CDR3 protein results from TCRdb running MiXCR on the 5' RACE reads. The sample includes 400,000 to 500,000 distinct CDR3 sequences, around 15% seen only once; the top ten take about 0.94%. These sequences were also reported in another study, on yellow fever vaccine responses in identical twins.

Sequencing input: CD4+ T cells sorted from blood. The source is a woman between 18 and 29 years old in good health.

In its sample, this clonotype was seen a few times. The chain links TRBV4-2 to TRBJ2-3, with D maybe TRBD2 (5 bases). Trimming stripped 1 base from V and 4 bases from J, with 15 bases between. The CDR3 loop spans 16 amino acids. The V gene's germline CDR1 is LGHNA and CDR2 YNFKEQ. The CDR3 sequence is CASSQGGRAKPDTQYF. In nucleotides, the CDR3 is TGTGCCAGCAGCCAAGGAGGGCGGGCTAAACCAGATACGCAGTATTTT.

This chain joins TRBV14 and TRBJ2-3; 7 bases match TRBD2. V shed 4 bases and J 2 bases; nucleotides not matched to a gene: 9. The CDR3 is 16 amino acids. Germline CDR1 is SGHDN and CDR2 is FVKESK. As DNA, the CDR3 is TGTGCCAGCAGCCCCACGCCGGGACTAAACACAGATACGCAGTATTTT. This translates into CASSPTPGLNTDTQYF.

This clonotype was detected a few times. This chain connects TRBV9 to TRBJ2-6; D possibly corresponds to TRBD2 (6 bases). Germline-derived CDR1 and CDR2 are SGDLS and YYNGEE. V was trimmed by 0 bases and J by 3 bases, leaving 13 bases between them. The length of the CDR3 is 17 residues. In DNA form, the CDR3 reads TGTGCCAGCAGCGTAGGGGAGGCCGCTCTTGGGGCCAACGTCCTGACTTTC. Translating gives CASSVGEAALGANVLTF.

This clonotype showed up many times. The rearrangement links TRBV3-1 to TRBJ2-1; perhaps TRBD1 as D (5 bases). Trimming shortened V by 4 bases and J by 8 bases, and 9 bases separated the two germline ends. The CDR3 totals 12 residues. In germline, CDR1 is LGHDT, CDR2 YNNKEL (reference sequence). This chain's CDR3 is CASSLTGDEQFF. The CDR3 region has the DNA TGTGCCAGCAGCCTCACAGGAGATGAGCAGTTCTTC.

This clonotype was found many times. The J gene is TRBJ1-2, the V gene TRBV6-2 or TRBV6-3, with D possibly TRBD1 on 6 matching bases. This CDR3 is 12 amino acids long. Germline CDR1 and CDR2: MNHEY and SVGEGT. Trimming shortened V by 10 bases and J by 4 bases, and 13 bases separated the two germline ends. DNA of the CDR3: TGTGCCACCTCTGGACAGCCCTATGGCTACACCTTC. Protein: CATSGQPYGYTF.

A few counts support this clonotype. The V gene is TRBV28, the J gene TRBJ2-1; D may match TRBD1 or TRBD2 (5 bases each). Germline V gene data show CDR1 as MDHEN and CDR2 as SYDVKM. The ends were cut back, 4 bases at V and 5 bases at J, with 18 bases in the middle. The CDR3 is made up of 16 amino acids. The CDR3 sequence is CASSSNGRDGNNEQFF. The CDR3 region has the DNA TGTGCCAGCAGTTCCAACGGTCGGGACGGAAACAATGAGCAGTTCTTC.

This clonotype occurred many times. The chain recombines TRBV12-3 or TRBV12-4 with TRBJ2-7, with a possible D match to TRBD1 (6 bases). CDR3 size: 13 residues. Trimming removed 5 bases at V and 6 bases at J, with 14 bases between. CDR3 sequence: CASSARDTGEQYF. The CDR3 bases are TGTGCCAGCAGTGCCCGGGACACGGGCGAGCAGTACTTC.

This clonotype was observed a few times. A junction end diverges from the germline sequence, so it may reflect a read error. This chain uses TRBV5-4 with TRBJ2-5; 8 bases are shared with TRBD1. The germline CDR1 and CDR2 sequences are SGHNT and YYREEE (reference sequence). This CDR3 contains 13 residues. The CDR3 sequence is CASSPGDRKNLNF. The DNA of the CDR3 is TGTGCCAGCAGCCCCGGGGACAGGAAAAATCTGAACTTC.

The chain couples TRBV4-2 to TRBJ1-4; 7 bases are a match to TRBD1. CDR1 is LGHNA and CDR2 is YNFKEQ in the germline V gene. Trimming took 1 base from V and 5 from J; bases not matched to a gene: 1. CDR3 length equals 14 residues. The CDR3 loop is CASSQAGGNEKLFF. The CDR3 DNA sequence: TGTGCCAGCAGCCAAGCAGGGGGAAATGAAAAACTGTTTTTT.

The chain's CDR3 is CASSFPGQYEQYF. Here the CDR3 DNA reads TGTGCCAGCAGCTTCCCCGGGCAGTACGAGCAGTACTTC. This rearrangement joins TRBV5-6 to TRBJ2-7; D uncertain. The V gene lost 2 bases and the J gene lost 4 bases, with 10 bases spanning the gap. Germline CDR1 is SGHDT and CDR2 is YYEEEE. This CDR3 region has 13 residues.

The V gene is TRBV6-5, the J gene TRBJ2-7; 8 bases line up with TRBD1. CDR1 and CDR2 from the germline V gene are MNHEY and SVGAGI. This CDR3 spans 14 amino acids. The V segment lost 4 bases and the J segment 7 bases; nucleotides outside the gene matches: 9. The CDR3, as DNA: TGTGCCAGCAGTTGGACAGGGTCAGCTTTGGAGCAGTACTTC. The encoded protein is CASSWTGSALEQYF.

This clonotype was detected only a few times. The chain is built from TRBV20-1 and TRBJ1-2; 11 bases match TRBD1. The CDR3 is made up of 17 amino acids. Germline loops: CDR1 DFQATT, CDR2 SNEGSKA (reference sequence). V shed 6 bases and J 4 bases; nucleotides not matched to a gene: 16. CDR3 residues: CSAPGPGQGDVGYGYTF. The CDR3 region has the DNA TGCAGTGCCCCCGGTCCGGGACAGGGGGATGTTGGCTATGGCTACACCTTC.

This clonotype was seen a handful of times. The V call is TRBV12-3 or TRBV12-4, the J call TRBJ2-2, with 7 bases identical to TRBD1. The CDR3 loop spans 14 amino acids. The V gene end was trimmed by 7 bases and the J gene end by 5 bases; junction bases not matched to a gene: 7. CDR3 sequence (DNA): TGTGCCAGCAAGGGACAGTATTGGACCGGGGAGCTGTTTTTT. It specifies CASKGQYWTGELFF.

This clonotype showed up just a few times. The chain carries TRBV15 and TRBJ2-7; 9 nucleotides match TRBD1. V lost 1 base, J lost 5 bases, and 6 bases stayed unmatched. This CDR3 has 15 amino acids. The germline V gene has CDR1 LNHNV and CDR2 YYDKDF (reference sequence). The CDR3 DNA reads TGTGCCACCAGCAGAGTAGGGGACAGGGTAAACGAGCAGTACTTC. It codes for CATSRVGDRVNEQYF.

The rearrangement uses TRBV28 and TRBJ2-6, with D possibly being TRBD1 (5 bases). Germline V gives CDR1 MDHEN, CDR2 SYDVKM. CDR3 length: 17 residues. Trimming shortened V by 3 bases and J by 4 bases, and 16 bases separated the two germline ends. The CDR3 nucleotides read TGTGCCAGCAGTTTTGCAGGGCTGGTCGGGGGGGCCAACGTCCTGACTTTC. Translation gives CASSFAGLVGGANVLTF.

The chain links TRBV14 to TRBJ2-2; possibly TRBD2 for D (5 bases). With 3 bases removed from V and 4 bases from J, the gap between germline ends came to 6 bases. Germline V gene data show CDR1 as SGHDN and CDR2 as FVKESK. The CDR3 is made up of 13 amino acids. CDR3 DNA sequence: TGTGCCAGCAGCCAGGGGAGCACCGGGGAGCTGTTTTTT. As protein: CASSQGSTGELFF.

This clonotype was recorded a few times. The gene calls are TRBV19 and TRBJ2-4, with 9 bases aligning to TRBD1. Germline V gives CDR1 LNHDA, CDR2 SQIVND (reference sequence). This CDR3 is built from 15 residues. J was trimmed by 7 bases and V by 4 bases; bases with no gene match: 8. The DNA for the CDR3 is TGTGCCAGTAGTACCGGGACAGGGTATACCAACATTCAGTACTTC. Its protein is CASSTGTGYTNIQYF. The complete variable domain, with remaining parts taken from reference TRBV19 and TRBJ2-4, reads DGGITQSPKYLFRKEGQNVTLSCEQNLNHDAMYWYRQDPGQGLRLIYYSQIVNDFQKGDIAEGYSVSREKKESFPLTVTSAQKNPTAFYLCASSTGTGYTNIQYFGAGTRLSVL.

This rearrangement joins TRBV7-3 to TRBJ1-1, with D possibly matching TRBD1 (6 bases). Trimming took 3 bases from V and 5 from J, leaving 10 bases between them. Germline CDR1 and CDR2: SGHTA and FQGTGA. The CDR3 runs to 13 residues. In DNA, the CDR3 is TGTGCCAGCAGCTTCGGGGGGCGGACTGAAGCTTTCTTT. The encoded protein is CASSFGGRTEAFF. Complete variable domain (other parts from reference TRBV7-3 and TRBJ1-1): GAGVSQTPSNKVTEKGKYVELRCDPISGHTALYWYRQSLGQGPEFLIYFQGTGAADDSGLPNDRFFAVRPEGSVSTLKIQRTERGDSAVYLCASSFGGRTEAFFGQGTRLTVV.

J is TRBJ2-2 and V is TRBV25-1; no definite D call. The germline V gene has CDR1 MGHDK and CDR2 SYGVNS. The CDR3 is 11 amino acids. Trimming removed 8 bases from V and 6 bases from J, with 7 bases in between. CDR3 region: CASHPPGELFF. The CDR3 bases are TGTGCCAGCCACCCCCCCGGGGAGCTGTTTTTT.

This clonotype was found many times. The V gene is TRBV20-1, the J gene TRBJ2-7, with 8 bases matching TRBD2. The V and J ends lost 0 bases and 9 bases, in that order; junction bases with no gene match: 13. The CDR3 has 15 residues. Germline CDR1 is DFQATT and CDR2 is SNEGSKA (reference sequence). The CDR3 coding sequence is TGCAGTGCTAGAGAGAGGGCTAGCGGGTTATGGGGGCAGTACTTC. It encodes CSARERASGLWGQYF.

The chain couples TRBV10-3 to TRBJ1-1, with a tentative D call TRBD1 (6 bases). The CDR3 sequence is 13 residues long. Germline V gives CDR1 ENHRY, CDR2 SYGVKD. Between the trimmed V and J ends, which lost 4 bases and 1 base, there was a span of 7 bases. The CDR3 coding sequence is TGTGCCATCAGTGGACAGGAGAACACTGAAGCTTTCTTT. It specifies CAISGQENTEAFF.

This clonotype came up many times. The chain uses TRBV5-1 and TRBJ2-5; D is ambiguous. Germline V gene data show CDR1 as SGHRS and CDR2 as YFSETQ. The CDR3 runs to 15 residues. V was shortened by 2 bases and J by 1 base, with 12 bases between the two germline ends. CDR3 region: CASSFSDRAQETQYF. The CDR3 DNA follows: TGCGCCAGCAGCTTTTCGGACCGAGCCCAAGAGACCCAGTACTTC.

The chain recombines TRBV19 with TRBJ2-2; the match to TRBD2 covers 9 bases. This CDR3 is built from 15 residues. V dropped 3 bases and J dropped 7; count of bases not matched to a gene: 6. Germline lookup yields CDR1 LNHDA and CDR2 SQIVND (reference sequence). CDR3 in amino acids: CASSMLAGMGGELFF. The CDR3, as DNA: TGTGCCAGTAGTATGCTAGCGGGAATGGGCGGGGAGCTGTTTTTT.

As DNA, the CDR3 is TGTGCCAGCAGTATAGAGGCTGAAGCTTTCTTT. Translating gives CASSIEAEAFF. The chain links TRBV12-3 or TRBV12-4 to TRBJ1-1; no clear D gene. Trimming removed 5 bases at V and 6 bases at J, with 7 bases between. This CDR3 is 11 amino acids long.

This clonotype was observed a handful of times. V and J are TRBV28 and TRBJ2-4; a possible D gene is TRBD1 (5 bases). Germline V gives CDR1 MDHEN, CDR2 SYDVKM. This CDR3 is built from 18 residues. Between the trimmed V and J ends, which lost 6 bases and 2 bases, there was a span of 23 bases. The CDR3 DNA reads as TGTGCCAGCAGCCAAATGATAACCCCAGGGATGTCCAAAAACATTCAGTACTTC. It is translated as CASSQMITPGMSKNIQYF. The whole variable domain, remainder taken from reference TRBV28 and TRBJ2-4, is DVKVTQSSRYLVKRTGEKVFLECVQDMDHENMFWYRQDPGLGLRLIYFSYDVKMKEKGDIPEGYSVSREKKERFSLILESASTNQTSMYLCASSQMITPGMSKNIQYFGAGTRLSVL.

This clonotype was seen repeatedly, ten times or more. The chain couples TRBV28 to TRBJ2-1, with 9 bases lining up with TRBD1. After removal of 5 bases from V and 4 bases from J, the junction contained 6 bases not matched to a gene. In germline, CDR1 is MDHEN, CDR2 SYDVKM. This CDR3 spans 15 amino acids. CDR3 DNA sequence: TGTGCCAGCAGTAGTGGGACAGGGCTGTACAATGAGCAGTTCTTC. Protein product: CASSSGTGLYNEQFF. Together with reference TRBV28 and TRBJ2-1, the CDR3 gives the full variable domain: DVKVTQSSRYLVKRTGEKVFLECVQDMDHENMFWYRQDPGLGLRLIYFSYDVKMKEKGDIPEGYSVSREKKERFSLILESASTNQTSMYLCASSSGTGLYNEQFFGPGTRLTVL.

The chain couples TRBV7-9 to TRBJ2-5; TRBD1 aligns across 8 bases. The J segment lost 5 bases and the V segment lost 5 bases, leaving 10 bases of the junction unmatched. The CDR3 totals 15 residues. Germline assignment: CDR1 SEHNR and CDR2 FQNEAQ (reference sequence). DNA for the CDR3: TGTGCCAGCAGCCGGCGCAGGGGGCTGGGGGAGACCCAGTACTTC. Amino acid sequence: CASSRRRGLGETQYF.

This clonotype was seen ten or more times. The CDR3 region is CASSQLPLGGYPNSQETQYF. For the CDR3, the DNA is TGTGCCAGCAGCCAGCTACCTCTGGGGGGCTATCCTAACTCCCAAGAGACCCAGTACTTC. The gene calls are TRBV3-1 and TRBJ2-5; D is perhaps TRBD1 or TRBD2 (6 bases each). CDR3 length: 20 residues. Germline V lookup: CDR1 LGHDT, CDR2 YNNKEL (reference sequence). The V and J ends lost 3 bases and 1 base respectively, with 27 bases between them.

The chain carries TRBV5-5 and TRBJ2-3; 9 bases are a match to TRBD2. Per the germline V gene, CDR1 is SGHKS and CDR2 is YYEKEE (reference sequence). V was pared by 0 bases and J by 5 bases, with 4 bases of the junction left unmatched. The CDR3 loop spans 15 amino acids. In DNA, the CDR3 is TGTGCCAGCAGCTTGGGGCGGGGGGGCGTAGATACGCAGTATTTT. Translation: CASSLGRGGVDTQYF.

This clonotype has just a few counts. The genes are TRBV28 and TRBJ1-2, with 9 positions matching TRBD1. The CDR3 has 18 amino acids. V lost 4 bases, J lost 7 bases, and 19 bases stayed unmatched. CDR1 MDHEN and CDR2 SYDVKM come from the germline V gene. The CDR3 region is CASSSNALGTGKHGGYTF. DNA of the CDR3: TGTGCCAGCAGTTCCAACGCCTTAGGGACAGGGAAGCATGGTGGCTACACCTTC.

This clonotype occurred a few times. V usage is TRBV6-2 or TRBV6-3 and J usage is TRBJ2-7, with 13 bases identical to TRBD2. The CDR3 is 18 amino acids. V shed 4 bases and J 4 bases; nucleotides not matched to a gene: 13. From germline, CDR1 is MNHEY and CDR2 SVGEGT. CDR3 bases: TGTGCCAGCAGTTCTGCACAAGGACTAGCGGGAGAGAGGTACGAGCAGTACTTC. As protein: CASSSAQGLAGERYEQYF.

This clonotype was seen only once. The J gene is TRBJ1-2, the V gene TRBV6-1; 8 positions match TRBD1. The CDR3 has 13 amino acids. CDR1 is MNHNS and CDR2 is SASEGT in the germline V gene. Losses at the gene ends were 7 bases for V and 5 bases for J; bases not matched to a gene: 6. The CDR3 DNA reads TGTGCCAGCAAGCGGACAGGGCGGTATGGCTACACCTTC. Residues: CASKRTGRYGYTF.